These 30 T cell receptor beta chains originate from one sample sequenced in a study of T-cell memory formation after mild COVID-19. From the 5' RACE reads, TCRdb called clonotypes with MiXCR, one entry per CDR3 protein. The sample carries more than 300,000 distinct CDR3 sequences, 13% to 15% recorded once. The sequencing input was PBMCs or a T cell subset sorted from them (not recorded which). These receptors were obtained from a young man who had mild COVID-19 (a few samples of this study predate the infection). Cell type and time point are not known.

The chain recombines TRBV7-2 with TRBJ2-1, with D maybe TRBD1 (7 bases). The CDR3 is made up of 12 amino acids. The germline V and J ends were trimmed by 4 bases and 10 bases, with 11 bases remaining between them. Germline CDR1 is SGHTA and CDR2 is FQGNSA. Here the CDR3 DNA reads TGTGCCAGCAGCTCACAGGGGAGGGAGCAGTTCTTC. Translation: CASSSQGREQFF.

The chain carries TRBV7-2 and TRBJ2-5, with 7 bases fitting TRBD1. There are 13 residues in the CDR3. CDR1 and CDR2 from the germline V gene are SGHTA and FQGNSA. V gave up 6 bases and J gave up 2 bases; unmatched junction bases: 3. DNA for the CDR3: TGTGCCAGCAGGACAGGGCCTCAAGAGACCCAGTACTTC. Translated, it gives CASRTGPQETQYF.

The V gene is TRBV9, the J gene TRBJ2-2; 11 bases map to TRBD2. The CDR3 sequence is 16 residues long. Germline CDR1 SGDLS, CDR2 YYNGEE. Germline trimming cut 0 bases from V and 7 bases from J; bases unmatched to any gene: 5. The CDR3 loop is CASSVAGTSGNGELFF. In DNA, the CDR3 is TGTGCCAGCAGCGTAGCCGGGACTAGCGGTAACGGGGAGCTGTTTTTT. Together with reference TRBV9 and TRBJ2-2, the CDR3 gives the full variable domain: DSGVTQTPKHLITATGQRVTLRCSPRSGDLSVYWYQQSLDQGLQFLIQYYNGEERAKGNILERFSAQQFPDLHSELNLSSLELGDSALYFCASSVAGTSGNGELFFGEGSRLTVL.

The table lists this clonotype with many counts. V is TRBV7-2 and J is TRBJ2-1, with 7 bases lining up with TRBD2. The V gene end was trimmed by 1 base and the J gene end by 4 bases; junction bases not matched to a gene: 4. This CDR3 has 15 residues. Germline V lookup: CDR1 SGHTA, CDR2 FQGNSA. CDR3 loop: CASSLEGLRYNEQFF. In DNA form, the CDR3 reads TGTGCCAGCAGCTTAGAGGGACTAAGATACAATGAGCAGTTCTTC.

This clonotype came up a few times. The V gene is TRBV5-1, the J gene TRBJ2-4; D possibly uses TRBD1 or TRBD2 (5 bases each). Looked up from germline, CDR1 is SGHRS and CDR2 is YFSETQ. This CDR3 is built from 16 residues. Trimming removed 4 bases at V and 0 bases at J, with 14 bases between. The CDR3 nucleotides read TGCGCCAGCAGCCCCCAGGGCGGGCTAGCCAAAAACATTCAGTACTTC. This translates into CASSPQGGLAKNIQYF.

This clonotype was found a few times. The V and J genes are TRBV7-6 and TRBJ2-3; D is unclear. V was pared by 1 base and J by 1 base, with 6 bases between. This CDR3 spans 14 amino acids. Per germline, CDR1 SGHVS and CDR2 FNYEAQ. In DNA, the CDR3 is TGTGCCAGCAGCTTAGATACTCGCACAGATACGCAGTATTTT. Its protein product is CASSLDTRTDTQYF.

This chain joins TRBV24-1 and TRBJ2-1, with 8 bases identical to TRBD2. Trimming removed 3 bases from V and 9 bases from J; junction bases left unmatched: 9. Looked up from germline, CDR1 is KGHDR and CDR2 is SFDVKD. The CDR3 loop spans 15 amino acids. The CDR3 sequence is CATSDVGTRSGEQFF. The CDR3 DNA reads TGTGCCACCAGTGATGTCGGGACTAGAAGTGGTGAGCAGTTCTTC.

The rearrangement uses TRBV10-3 and TRBJ2-4; no clear D. The CDR3 is 14 residues long. Deletions cut 0 bases from V and 7 bases from J, with 10 bases between. Germline values: CDR1 ENHRY, CDR2 SYGVKD. CDR3 sequence reads: CAISESSDWNIQYF. Written as DNA, the CDR3 is TGTGCCATCAGTGAGTCGAGTGACTGGAACATTCAGTACTTC.

This clonotype has a handful of counts. This chain connects TRBV7-8 to TRBJ2-2, with 10 bases aligning to TRBD1. Trimming cost V 8 bases and J 15 bases; bases outside gene matches: 18. CDR1 is SGHVS, CDR2 FQNEAQ, per germline. The CDR3 extends over 15 amino acids. The CDR3 spells CASGGFPAGTGDVFF. DNA for the CDR3: TGTGCCAGCGGGGGCTTTCCAGCCGGGACAGGGGATGTGTTTTTT.

This clonotype appeared a few times. The chain links TRBV5-1 to TRBJ1-3; maybe TRBD1 (6 bases). The CDR3 extends over 14 amino acids. Trimming removed 6 bases at V and 1 base at J, with 11 bases between. The germline CDR1 and CDR2 sequences are SGHRS and YFSETQ. The CDR3: CASTGGGSGNTIYF. The CDR3 bases are TGCGCCAGCACAGGAGGGGGATCTGGAAACACCATATATTTT.

The chain links TRBV7-6 to TRBJ1-1; the D gene is possibly TRBD1 (5 bases). Deletions cut 4 bases from V and 3 bases from J, with 12 bases between. This CDR3 comprises 14 residues. Germline assignment: CDR1 SGHVS and CDR2 FNYEAQ. DNA of the CDR3: TGTGCCAGCAGCTCCCGGGACGGCTACACTGAAGCTTTCTTT. This translates into CASSSRDGYTEAFF.

The chain has TRBV11-2 and TRBJ2-7, with unresolved D. The CDR3 is made up of 14 amino acids. In germline, CDR1 is SGHAT, CDR2 FQNNGV. Trimming left V 4 bases short and J 2 bases short, with 12 bases between. CDR3 in amino acids: CASSYDPYTYEQYF. In nucleotides, the CDR3 is TGTGCCAGCAGCTACGACCCATATACCTACGAGCAGTACTTC.

The chain is built from TRBV5-6 and TRBJ1-2; TRBD1 might be the D (5 bases). The V end lost 4 bases, the J end lost 4 bases, and 17 bases lay between the germline ends. Germline CDR1 is SGHDT and CDR2 is YYEEEE. The CDR3 loop spans 15 amino acids. CDR3 DNA: TGTGCCAGCAGCGCCTGGCAGGCAGGGAGCTATGGCTACACCTTC. Translated: CASSAWQAGSYGYTF.

This clonotype occurred a few times. The rearrangement links TRBV6-5 to TRBJ2-5; a possible D gene is TRBD2 (5 bases). This CDR3 spans 14 amino acids. With 9 bases removed from V and 6 bases from J, the gap between germline ends came to 20 bases. Germline V gene data show CDR1 as MNHEY and CDR2 as SVGAGI. The CDR3 reads CASYSNRRGKTQYF. The CDR3 nucleotides read TGTGCCAGTTACTCGAATAGGCGAGGGAAGACCCAGTACTTC.

The chain combines TRBV28 with TRBJ1-6; D gene ambiguous. The CDR3 has 17 amino acids. V gave up 2 bases and J gave up 0 bases, with 11 bases separating them. Looked up from germline, CDR1 is MDHEN and CDR2 is SYDVKM. The CDR3 sequence is CASSLETSSSYNSPLHF. In DNA, the CDR3 is TGTGCCAGCAGTTTAGAGACCTCCAGCTCCTATAATTCACCCCTCCACTTT.

This rearrangement joins TRBV7-9 to TRBJ1-1, with a weak D call TRBD1 (6 bases). The V and J ends lost 8 bases and 0 bases respectively, with 19 bases between them. The CDR3 length is 16 residues. CDR1 SEHNR and CDR2 FQNEAQ come from the germline V gene (reference sequence). CDR3 amino acids: CASLPGAHKMNTEAFF. CDR3 DNA sequence: TGTGCCAGCCTTCCGGGGGCGCACAAAATGAACACTGAAGCTTTCTTT.

This clonotype has a handful of counts. The rearrangement links TRBV12-3 or TRBV12-4 to TRBJ1-2; 9 positions match TRBD1. The CDR3 totals 15 residues. V was pared by 7 bases and J by 2 bases, with 8 bases of the junction left unmatched. The CDR3 region has the DNA TGTGCCAGCACCGCAGGCGGGACAGGGAACTATGGCTACACCTTC. Translated, it gives CASTAGGTGNYGYTF.

At least ten counts were recorded for this clonotype. The chain couples TRBV7-2 to TRBJ2-1; unclear D gene. Germline V gene data show CDR1 as SGHTA and CDR2 as FQGNSA. CDR3 length equals 16 residues. Trimming removed 2 bases at V and 3 bases at J, with 14 bases between. The CDR3 region is CASSLFGRLYYNEQFF. As DNA, the CDR3 is TGTGCCAGCAGCTTATTTGGTAGGCTCTACTACAATGAGCAGTTCTTC.

The chain uses TRBV5-1 and TRBJ2-3, with 12 bases aligning to TRBD2. The CDR3 spans 20 residues. Germline V gives CDR1 SGHRS, CDR2 YFSETQ. The ends lost 1 base at V and 2 bases at J; junction bases unmatched: 14. In nucleotides, the CDR3 is TGCGCCAGCAGCTTGTCCCTACTAGCGGGGGGTCTCGACGTCACAGATACGCAGTATTTT. It is translated as CASSLSLLAGGLDVTDTQYF.

V gene TRBV4-2 combines with J gene TRBJ1-1, with D possibly TRBD1 on 6 matching bases. The germline gives CDR1 LGHNA, CDR2 YNFKEQ. This CDR3 region has 15 residues. V was shortened by 4 bases and J by 4 bases, with 16 bases between the two germline ends. The CDR3 loop reads CASSPRELGATEAFF. The DNA for the CDR3 is TGTGCCAGCAGCCCCAGAGAGTTGGGGGCCACTGAAGCTTTCTTT.

This chain links TRBV29-1 with TRBJ2-3; D possibly corresponds to TRBD2 (5 bases). CDR1 is SQVTM, CDR2 ANQGSEA, per germline. V lost 5 bases to trimming and J lost 0 bases, with 30 bases between them. This CDR3 is built from 20 residues. In nucleotides, the CDR3 is TGCAGCGTTCTCCTAAAACGGGGAAAAAGTCCCCGGGGTAGCACAGATACGCAGTATTTT. It translates to CSVLLKRGKSPRGSTDTQYF.

There are a few counts of this clonotype. This sequence joins TRBV5-1 and TRBJ2-2; the match to TRBD2 covers 12 bases. The V gene end was trimmed by 4 bases and the J gene end by 6 bases; junction bases not matched to a gene: 4. The CDR3 runs 15 residues. The germline V gene encodes CDR1 SGHRS and CDR2 YFSETQ. CDR3 amino acids: CASSRTSGVSGELFF. As DNA, the CDR3 is TGCGCCAGCAGCAGGACTAGCGGGGTGTCCGGGGAGCTGTTTTTT.

This clonotype appeared many times. CDR3 DNA: TGTGCCAGCAGCTTTAAATCCGGGAACACTGAAGCTTTCTTT. Protein sequence: CASSFKSGNTEAFF. The chain recombines TRBV7-9 with TRBJ1-1; D gene uncertain. The CDR3 contains 14 residues. V dropped 3 bases and J dropped 1 base, with 9 bases sitting between them. Germline CDR1 is SEHNR and CDR2 is FQNEAQ (reference sequence).

The sample holds a few counts of this clonotype. The chain has TRBV7-6 and TRBJ2-7; D is unresolved. Trimming pared 0 bases from V and 3 bases from J, leaving 9 bases between. From germline, CDR1 is SGHVS and CDR2 FNYEAQ. This CDR3 has 14 residues. The CDR3 spells CASSLARGFYEQYF. The CDR3 DNA follows: TGTGCCAGCAGCTTAGCGCGTGGCTTCTACGAGCAGTACTTC.

The chain couples TRBV7-9 to TRBJ1-6; D unclear. Trimming removed 5 bases from V and 10 bases from J, with 24 bases in between. Germline V gives CDR1 SEHNR, CDR2 FQNEAQ (reference sequence). The CDR3 runs to 17 residues. CDR3 bases: TGTGCCAGCAGCGAGGGAGGACGGCCTGAATTTGGCTCACCCCTCCACTTT. This sequence encodes CASSEGGRPEFGSPLHF.

This clonotype was counted only a few times. The chain has TRBV5-1 and TRBJ1-3; no clear D. This CDR3 comprises 14 residues. The V and J ends lost 4 bases and 2 bases respectively, with 10 bases between them. From germline, CDR1 is SGHRS and CDR2 YFSETQ. CDR3 sequence reads: CASSPPGTGNTIYF. In DNA, the CDR3 is TGCGCCAGCAGCCCCCCCGGGACTGGAAACACCATATATTTT.

This chain joins TRBV5-1 and TRBJ1-1, with D possibly being TRBD1 (5 bases). The V and J ends lost 5 bases and 4 bases respectively, with 18 bases between them. There are 15 residues in the CDR3. Germline V CDR1 and CDR2: SGHRS, YFSETQ. As DNA, the CDR3 is TGCGCCAGCAGACCCAGGGAAGGGTGGGGCACTGAAGCTTTCTTT. This codes for CASRPREGWGTEAFF.

The rearrangement uses TRBV11-2 and TRBJ2-7; D may match TRBD1 or TRBD2 (5 bases each). V gave up 5 bases and J gave up 8 bases, with 16 bases separating them. The CDR3 loop spans 13 amino acids. Germline V gene sequence: CDR1 SGHAT, CDR2 FQNNGV. CDR3 bases: TGTGCCAGCAGCCTCAACCGGGGCTCAAAGCAGTACTTC. Translating gives CASSLNRGSKQYF.

This clonotype occurred many times. This sequence joins TRBV7-3 and TRBJ2-3, with 13 bases matching TRBD2. Germline CDR1 is SGHTA and CDR2 is FQGTGA. J gave up 6 bases and V 4 bases, and 7 bases lay outside the gene matches. The CDR3 is 16 residues long. For the CDR3, the DNA is TGTGCCAGCAGCTCGGGGACTAGCGGGGTAACGGATACGCAGTATTTT. Its translation: CASSSGTSGVTDTQYF.

The CDR3 sequence: CASSSGQGLYNEQFF. In DNA form, the CDR3 reads TGTGCCAGCAGTTCCGGACAGGGACTCTACAATGAGCAGTTCTTC. The chain has TRBV27 and TRBJ2-1; 8 bases map to TRBD1. The CDR3 runs to 15 residues. The V and J ends lost 4 bases and 3 bases, in that order; junction bases with no gene match: 5. Germline CDR1 reads MNHEY; CDR2 reads SMNVEV (reference sequence).